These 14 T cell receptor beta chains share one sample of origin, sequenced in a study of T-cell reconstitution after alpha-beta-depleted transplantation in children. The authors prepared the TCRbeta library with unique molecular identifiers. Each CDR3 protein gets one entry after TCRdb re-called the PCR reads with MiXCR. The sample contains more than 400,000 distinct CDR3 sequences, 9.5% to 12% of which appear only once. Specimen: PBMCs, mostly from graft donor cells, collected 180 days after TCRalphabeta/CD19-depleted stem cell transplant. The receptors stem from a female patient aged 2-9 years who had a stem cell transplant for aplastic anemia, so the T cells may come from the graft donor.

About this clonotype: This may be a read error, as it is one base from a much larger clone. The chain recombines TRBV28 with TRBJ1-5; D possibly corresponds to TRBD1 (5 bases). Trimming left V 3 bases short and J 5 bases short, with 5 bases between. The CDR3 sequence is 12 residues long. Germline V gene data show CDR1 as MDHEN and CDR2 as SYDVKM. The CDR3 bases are TGTGCCAGCAGTTTGGGGCATCAGCCCCAGCATTTT. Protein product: CASSLGHQPQHF. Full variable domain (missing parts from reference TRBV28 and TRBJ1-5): DVKVTQSSRYLVKRTGEKVFLECVQDMDHENMFWYRQDPGLGLRLIYFSYDVKMKEKGDIPEGYSVSREKKERFSLILESASTNQTSMYLCASSLGHQPQHFGDGTRLSIL.

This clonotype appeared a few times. CDR3 sequence (DNA): TGTGCCAGCAGCCGAGCGGGAGGGCCATCTGGTGAGCAGTTCTTC. Its translation: CASSRAGGPSGEQFF. The chain recombines TRBV12-3 or TRBV12-4 with TRBJ2-1, with 10 nucleotides matching TRBD2. J lost 9 bases, V lost 6 bases, and 11 bases had no gene match. The CDR3 is 15 residues long.

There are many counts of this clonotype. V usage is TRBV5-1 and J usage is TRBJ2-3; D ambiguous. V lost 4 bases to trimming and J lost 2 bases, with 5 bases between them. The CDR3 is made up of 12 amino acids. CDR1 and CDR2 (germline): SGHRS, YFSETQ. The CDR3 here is CASSGDTDTQYF. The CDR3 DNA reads TGCGCCAGCAGCGGGGACACAGATACGCAGTATTTT.

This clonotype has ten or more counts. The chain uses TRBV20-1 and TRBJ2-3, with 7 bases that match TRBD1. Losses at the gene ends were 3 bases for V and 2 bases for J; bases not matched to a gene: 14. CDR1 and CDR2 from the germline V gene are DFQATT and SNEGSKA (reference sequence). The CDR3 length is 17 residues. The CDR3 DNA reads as TGCAGTGCTAGGAGGGACAGCGGCGGGCCTTTCACAGATACGCAGTATTTT. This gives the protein CSARRDSGGPFTDTQYF.

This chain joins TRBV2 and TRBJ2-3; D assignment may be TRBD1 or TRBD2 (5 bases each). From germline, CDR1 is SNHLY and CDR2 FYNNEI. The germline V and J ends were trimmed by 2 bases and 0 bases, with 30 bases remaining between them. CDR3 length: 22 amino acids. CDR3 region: CASSEPGRPAPGTSSSTDTQYF. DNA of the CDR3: TGTGCCAGCAGTGAACCAGGACGGCCGGCGCCGGGGACCTCGTCTAGCACAGATACGCAGTATTTT.

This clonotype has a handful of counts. For the CDR3, the DNA is TGTGCCAGTAGTATGACCGGGACAGGATTAGGAAAACTGTTTTTT. Translation gives CASSMTGTGLGKLFF. The genes are TRBV19 and TRBJ1-4; TRBD1 aligns across 8 bases. The CDR3 has 15 residues. Per the germline V gene, CDR1 is LNHDA and CDR2 is SQIVND (reference sequence). Unmatched junction bases numbered 10, after V lost 3 bases and J lost 10 bases.

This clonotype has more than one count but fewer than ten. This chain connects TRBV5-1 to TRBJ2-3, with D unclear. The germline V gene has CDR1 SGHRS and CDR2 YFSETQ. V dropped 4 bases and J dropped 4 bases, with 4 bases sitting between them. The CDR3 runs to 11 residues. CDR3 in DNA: TGCGCCAGCAGCGGGGCAGATACGCAGTATTTT. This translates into CASSGADTQYF.

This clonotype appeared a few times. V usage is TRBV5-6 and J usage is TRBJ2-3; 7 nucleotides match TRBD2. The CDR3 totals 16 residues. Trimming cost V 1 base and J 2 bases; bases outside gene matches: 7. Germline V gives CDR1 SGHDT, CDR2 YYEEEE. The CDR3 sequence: CASSLFLADPTDTQYF. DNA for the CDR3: TGTGCCAGCAGCTTGTTCCTAGCGGATCCCACAGATACGCAGTATTTT. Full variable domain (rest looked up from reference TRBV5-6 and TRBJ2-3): DAGVTQSPTHLIKTRGQQVTLRCSPKSGHDTVSWYQQALGQGPQFIFQYYEEEERQRGNFPDRFSGHQFPNYSSELNVNALLLGDSALYLCASSLFLADPTDTQYFGPGTRLTVL.

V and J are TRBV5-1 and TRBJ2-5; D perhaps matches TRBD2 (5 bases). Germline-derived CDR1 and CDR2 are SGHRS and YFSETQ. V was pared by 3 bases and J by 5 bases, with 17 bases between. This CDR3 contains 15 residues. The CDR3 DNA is TGCGCCAGCAGCTCCCTACGGGGTCCCCAGGAGACCCAGTACTTC. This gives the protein CASSSLRGPQETQYF.

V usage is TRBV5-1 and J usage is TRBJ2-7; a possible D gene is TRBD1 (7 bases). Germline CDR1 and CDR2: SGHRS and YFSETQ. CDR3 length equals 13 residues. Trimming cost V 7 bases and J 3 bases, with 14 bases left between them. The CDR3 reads CASGRGEFYEQYF. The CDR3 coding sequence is TGCGCCAGCGGCAGGGGGGAGTTCTACGAGCAGTACTTC.

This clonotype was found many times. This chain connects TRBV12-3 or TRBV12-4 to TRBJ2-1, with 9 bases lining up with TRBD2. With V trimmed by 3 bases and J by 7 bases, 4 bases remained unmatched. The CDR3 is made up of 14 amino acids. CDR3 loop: CASSLREGPNEQFF. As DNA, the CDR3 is TGTGCCAGCAGTTTGCGGGAGGGCCCTAATGAGCAGTTCTTC.

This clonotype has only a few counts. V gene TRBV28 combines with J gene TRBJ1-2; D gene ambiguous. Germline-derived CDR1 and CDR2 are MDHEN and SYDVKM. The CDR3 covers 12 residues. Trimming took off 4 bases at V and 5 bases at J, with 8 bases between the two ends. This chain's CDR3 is CASSSDGYGYTF. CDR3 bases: TGTGCCAGCAGTTCAGACGGTTATGGCTACACCTTC.

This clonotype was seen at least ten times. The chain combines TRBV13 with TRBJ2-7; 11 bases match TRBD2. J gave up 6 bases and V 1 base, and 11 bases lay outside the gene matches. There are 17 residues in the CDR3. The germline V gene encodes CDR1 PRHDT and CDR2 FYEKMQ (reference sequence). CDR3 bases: TGTGCCAGCAGCTTAGAGCCACTAGCGGGAGTCAGACCCGAGCAGTACTTC. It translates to CASSLEPLAGVRPEQYF. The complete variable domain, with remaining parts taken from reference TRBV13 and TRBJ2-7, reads AAGVIQSPRHLIKEKRETATLKCYPIPRHDTVYWYQQGPGQDPQFLISFYEKMQSDKGSIPDRFSAQQFSDYHSELNMSSLELGDSALYFCASSLEPLAGVRPEQYFGPGTRLTVT.

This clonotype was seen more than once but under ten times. CDR3 sequence reads: CASSPLGPGTAKNIQYF. DNA of the CDR3: TGTGCCAGCTCACCTCTCGGGCCCGGAACGGCCAAAAACATTCAGTACTTC. V usage is TRBV18 and J usage is TRBJ2-4; D is ambiguous. Trimming stripped 3 bases from V and 1 base from J, with 16 bases between. Germline V CDR1 and CDR2: KGHSH, LQKENI. The CDR3 extends over 17 amino acids.